This TCR beta chain was obtained from a study of T cells after yellow fever vaccination. Across the study: Preparation of fractions with low cell numbers was performed using SMART-Seq v4 Ultra Low Input. General observations from the study: The secondary response was weaker but peaked faster, day 5 versus 15.

This clonotype was recorded many times. The target antigen is unknown. They built TCR cDNA with 5'RACE template switching, a step that put in a universal primer site and UMIs. TCRdb independently ran MiXCR on the 5' RACE reads; one entry per CDR3 protein. This table holds 550,000 to 750,000 distinct CDR3 sequences, approximately 13% found once. The V gene lost 5 bases and the J gene lost 5 bases, with 9 bases spanning the gap. The CDR3 has 12 residues. CDR1 is SGHTA, CDR2 FQGNSA, per germline. The rearrangement uses TRBV7-2 and TRBJ2-5; D is unclear. The sequences come from PBMCs, collected on the day of the yellow fever booster vaccination. This TCR was sampled from a man aged 30 to 39 who received the YFV17D yellow fever vaccine. The CDR3 reads CASSLSSETQYF. The CDR3 DNA reads TGTGCCAGCAGCCTATCATCGGAGACCCAGTACTTC. The complete variable domain, with remaining parts taken from reference TRBV7-2 and TRBJ2-5, reads GAGVSQSPSNKVTEKGKDVELRCDPISGHTALYWYRQSLGQGLEFLIYFQGNSAPDKSGLPSDRFSAERTGGSVSTLTIQRTQQEDSAVYLCASSLSSETQYFGPGTRLLVL.